This entry is about one T cell receptor beta chain. Which antigen it targets is not known. Nothing much larger sits one base from this clone, and base qualities are not available. The data were taken from a study of metastatic and nonmetastatic thyroid tumors (dated by TCRdb to between 2020 and 2021). Regarding the study in general: The researchers compared repertoires between peripheral blood samples and tumor or nodule tissue samples from patients with malignant or benign thyroid disease.

No treatment had been received by any patient before thyroid surgery. Using T-cell receptor beta sequencing, the researchers looked back retrospectively at clinical samples from patients, gathered between about 2012 and 2018. The method behind the library was PCR. Sequencing was carried out with an Illumina HiSeq 4000. High-throughput sequencing was used to profile the TCR beta-chain CDR3 region of each patient. The paper's data handling went like this. CDR3 differences across clinicopathological groups were used to build a classifier for discriminating distant-metastatic papillary thyroid cancer patients. To measure repertoire diversity the researchers used the Shannon index, while the Morisita-Horn index served to gauge how similar the tumor and blood repertoires were. Using fastp at Q25 and MiXCR, TCRdb reprocessed the public reads and kept productive beta chains. The V and J calls were determined by TCRdb, not by the authors. The sample table records 9,000 to 15,000 clones; approximately 29% of these occur just once. The ten largest clones capture 10% to 12% of the sample.

General findings and caveats noted by the study authors: TCR beta diversity was reported as significantly higher in malignant tumors than in benign nodules, in both blood and tumor samples.

CDR1 and CDR2 were assigned from the germline V gene (reference sequence) as LNHDA and SQIVND. Taken from cysteine to phenylalanine, the CDR3 has 18 residues. Just the 54-base CDR3 DNA is kept, in frame starting at base 1. Between the V and J ends, shortened by 0 bases and 1 base respectively, the junction contains 18 bases. The sequencing input was tumor tissue. Recombination linked TRBV19 to TRBJ1-1, and possibly TRBD1, on 6 matching bases. This receptor was obtained from a female donor with papillary thyroid cancer or a benign thyroid nodule (not recorded which). Some clones in this sample may be carry-over from other donors' samples. The CDR3 sequence is CASSIDRTRTATNTEAFF. The bases read TGTGCCAGTAGTATAGATCGAACTCGGACAGCTACGAACACTGAAGCTTTCTTT. This CDR3, with the reference TRBV19 and TRBJ1-1 proteins standing in past its ends, gives the full variable domain DGGITQSPKYLFRKEGQNVTLSCEQNLNHDAMYWYRQDPGQGLRLIYYSQIVNDFQKGDIAEGYSVSREKKESFPLTVTSAQKNPTAFYLCASSIDRTRTATNTEAFFGQGTRLTVV.